The 7 T cell receptor beta chains in this list originate from one sample, sequenced in a study of vaccination and CD4 T cells after COVID-19. The Oncomine TCR Beta short-read assay sequenced DNA from cultured CD4+ T cells. TCRdb re-derived calls from the PCR reads in MiXCR, one entry per CDR3 protein. The sample shows some 20,000 distinct CDR3 sequences, 55% of them seen only once. Their antigens are not known. Treatment meaning: approximately 9-day PBMC culture with coronavirus spike peptide pools or control peptides (ViraFEST assay). Sequenced: CD4+ T cells from blood, cultured in vitro. These receptors were collected from a human donor who had recovered from COVID-19.

The chain carries TRBV7-2 and TRBJ2-2, with 7 nucleotides matching TRBD2. The germline CDR1 and CDR2 sequences are SGHTA and FQGNSA. This CDR3 contains 15 residues. V was clipped by 5 bases and J by 6 bases; unmatched bases: 9. This chain's CDR3 is CASSPQGLAAGELFF. CDR3 nucleotides: TGTGCCAGCAGCCCCCAGGGCCTAGCGGCCGGGGAGCTGTTTTTT.

A note on this clonotype: One junction end does not reproduce the germline sequence, and a read error may be involved. V gene TRBV20-1 combines with J gene TRBJ2-4; 8 nucleotides match TRBD1. CDR1 and CDR2 (germline): DFQATT, SNEGSKA (reference sequence). The CDR3 extends over 15 amino acids. In DNA, the CDR3 is TGCAGTGCTGGAGACAGGGGCCGTGGTGAAGACATTCAGTACTTC. This gives the protein CSAGDRGRGEDIQYF.

This clonotype was observed a few times. The chain has TRBV20-1 and TRBJ2-7, with 11 bases that match TRBD2. Per the germline V gene, CDR1 is DFQATT and CDR2 is SNEGSKA (reference sequence). Germline trimming cut 1 base from V and 3 bases from J; bases unmatched to any gene: 5. The CDR3 extends over 15 amino acids. CDR3 amino acids: CSARVGLADNYEQYF. CDR3 in DNA: TGCAGTGCTAGAGTGGGACTAGCGGACAACTACGAGCAGTACTTC.

This clonotype has just a few counts. The rearrangement links TRBV10-2 to TRBJ2-3; TRBD2 matches at 10 bases. The CDR3 is 14 residues long. The J segment lost 4 bases and the V segment lost 8 bases, leaving 6 bases of the junction unmatched. Germline CDR1 and CDR2: WSHSY and SAAADI. CDR3 DNA: TGCGCCAGCGGCCTAGCGGGAGTATCAGATACGCAGTATTTT. The encoded protein is CASGLAGVSDTQYF.

The V gene is TRBV2, the J gene TRBJ1-2; D is perhaps TRBD1 (6 bases). V was pared by 7 bases and J by 6 bases, with 18 bases between. This CDR3 spans 14 amino acids. Germline values: CDR1 SNHLY, CDR2 FYNNEI. The CDR3 coding sequence is TGTGCCAGCACCCGAGGCCGGGGGGCCAATGGCTACACCTTC. It is translated as CASTRGRGANGYTF.

The V and J genes are TRBV27 and TRBJ1-5; D might be TRBD1 (5 bases). This CDR3 region has 14 residues. CDR1 and CDR2 (germline): MNHEY, SMNVEV (reference sequence). Trimming cost V 5 bases and J 7 bases, with 15 bases left between them. Here the CDR3 reads CASSPRVGEQPQHF. The CDR3 region has the DNA TGTGCCAGCAGTCCCAGGGTCGGGGAACAGCCCCAGCATTTT.

The rearrangement joins TRBV20-1 to TRBJ2-1; no definite D call. The CDR3 covers 10 residues. Germline V lookup: CDR1 DFQATT, CDR2 SNEGSKA (reference sequence). Trimming stripped 4 bases from V and 7 bases from J, with 5 bases between. CDR3 region: CSAKSNEQFF. In DNA, the CDR3 is TGCAGTGCTAAGAGTAATGAGCAGTTCTTC.